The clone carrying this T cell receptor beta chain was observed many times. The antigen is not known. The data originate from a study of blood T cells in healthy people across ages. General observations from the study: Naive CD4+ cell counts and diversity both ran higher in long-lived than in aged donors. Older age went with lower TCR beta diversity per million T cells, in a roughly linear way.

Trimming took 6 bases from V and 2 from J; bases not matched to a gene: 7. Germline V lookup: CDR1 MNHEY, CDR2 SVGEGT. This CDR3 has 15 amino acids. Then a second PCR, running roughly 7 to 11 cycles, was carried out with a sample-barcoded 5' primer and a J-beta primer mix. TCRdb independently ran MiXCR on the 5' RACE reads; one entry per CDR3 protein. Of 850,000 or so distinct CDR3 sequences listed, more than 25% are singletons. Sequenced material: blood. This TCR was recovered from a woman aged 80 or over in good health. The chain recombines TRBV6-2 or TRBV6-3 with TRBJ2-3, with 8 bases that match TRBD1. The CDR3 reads CASRTGGQNTDTQYF. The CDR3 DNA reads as TGTGCCAGCAGAACAGGGGGACAGAACACAGATACGCAGTATTTT.